Presented here are 29 T cell receptor beta chains from one specimen sequenced in a study of shared clonotypes between healthy human individuals. Assay: immunoSEQ multiplex PCR; the TCRdb copy retains only in-frame clones and omits some. The table records some 2.4 million clones, under 95% of them present only once. Material: naive CD4+ T cells from PBMCs. As for subset: CD45RA+ positively selected. These receptors were taken from a man aged 18 to 30 in good health. Some clones in this sample may be carry-over from other donors' samples.

V and J are TRBV5-1 and TRBJ2-3; D is perhaps TRBD1 or TRBD2 (6 bases each). There are 15 residues in the CDR3. V lost 4 bases and J lost 2, with 14 bases in between. The germline gives CDR1 SGHRS, CDR2 YFSETQ. DNA of the CDR3: TGCGCCAGCAGCCTCTTGGGGGGCGACACAGATACGCAGTATTTT. Its protein product is CASSLLGGDTDTQYF. The complete variable domain, with remaining parts taken from reference TRBV5-1 and TRBJ2-3, reads KAGVTQTPRYLIKTRGQQVTLSCSPISGHRSVSWYQQTPGQGLQFLFEYFSETQRNKGNFPGRFSGRQFSNSRSEMNVSTLELGDSALYLCASSLLGGDTDTQYFGPGTRLTVL.

The chain joins TRBV5-1 to TRBJ2-7; a weak D match, TRBD1 (6 bases). CDR1 is SGHRS and CDR2 is YFSETQ in the germline V gene. This CDR3 has 15 amino acids. V was clipped by 3 bases and J by 2 bases, with 15 bases between them. CDR3 nucleotides: TGCGCCAGCAGCTCCGAGACAGGTGCGGCCTACGAGCAGTACTTC. This gives the protein CASSSETGAAYEQYF.

V gene TRBV9 combines with J gene TRBJ1-1, with D hard to call. The germline V gene encodes CDR1 SGDLS and CDR2 YYNGEE. The V end lost 3 bases, the J end lost 4 bases, and 13 bases lay between the germline ends. The CDR3 length is 14 residues. CDR3 residues: CASSADPDGTEAFF. CDR3 in DNA: TGTGCCAGCAGCGCGGATCCGGATGGCACTGAAGCTTTCTTT. The whole variable domain, remainder taken from reference TRBV9 and TRBJ1-1, is DSGVTQTPKHLITATGQRVTLRCSPRSGDLSVYWYQQSLDQGLQFLIQYYNGEERAKGNILERFSAQQFPDLHSELNLSSLELGDSALYFCASSADPDGTEAFFGQGTRLTVV.

J is TRBJ2-3 and V is TRBV6-1; tentatively, D is TRBD2 (5 bases). Germline V gene lookup returns CDR1 MNHNS and CDR2 SASEGT. V lost 0 bases and J 1 base, leaving 14 bases between the germline ends. This CDR3 comprises 17 residues. CDR3 sequence: CASSEAKLVTGTDTQYF. CDR3 DNA: TGTGCCAGCAGTGAAGCCAAACTAGTGACTGGCACAGATACGCAGTATTTT.

A word on this clone: Relative to the germline gene, one junction end is altered; a read error may explain this. The chain links TRBV18 to TRBJ1-1; D unclear. The CDR3 runs to 15 residues. Germline V gene sequence: CDR1 KGHSH, CDR2 LQKENI. The CDR3 sequence: CASSPQTDRNTEAFF. The DNA for the CDR3 is TGTGCCAGCTCCCCACAGACGGACCGGAACACTGAAGCTTTCTTT.

The J gene is TRBJ2-7, the V gene TRBV2, with 9 bases fitting TRBD1. From germline, CDR1 is SNHLY and CDR2 FYNNEI. V shed 7 bases, J shed 5 bases, and the junction held 6 bases outside the gene matches. CDR3 length: 13 amino acids. Here the CDR3 reads CASTRGQGDEQYF. The CDR3 DNA follows: TGTGCCAGCACGAGGGGACAGGGAGACGAGCAGTACTTC.

V is TRBV4-1 and J is TRBJ2-3; D may correspond to TRBD1 or TRBD2 (7 bases each). The CDR3 contains 19 residues. Germline CDR1 and CDR2: MGHRA and YSYEKL. V gave up 3 bases and J gave up 2 bases, with 24 bases separating them. The CDR3 sequence is CASSHKSGGVQGDTDTQYF. The CDR3, as DNA: TGCGCCAGCAGCCACAAGTCGGGGGGAGTGCAGGGGGACACAGATACGCAGTATTTT.

The chain has TRBV27 and TRBJ2-1; 12 bases line up with TRBD2. Germline CDR1 is MNHEY and CDR2 is SMNVEV (reference sequence). V shed 4 bases, J shed 8 bases, and the junction held 15 bases outside the gene matches. This CDR3 is 18 amino acids long. This chain's CDR3 is CASSSYRWTSGNKDEQFF. The DNA of the CDR3 is TGTGCCAGCAGTTCATATCGCTGGACTAGCGGGAATAAAGATGAGCAGTTCTTC.

Concerning this clone: At one of its ends the junction is not consistent with the germline gene, which may arise from a read error. The chain links TRBV28 to TRBJ1-5; D is undetermined. Germline CDR1 MDHEN, CDR2 SYDVKM. This CDR3 has 17 residues. The CDR3 region is CAGSPHGLDSVGQPQHF. Written as DNA, the CDR3 is TGTGCCGGCAGTCCCCACGGGCTCGATTCAGTGGGACAGCCCCAGCATTTT.

The chain joins TRBV6-5 to TRBJ1-4; no clear D gene. CDR1 MNHEY and CDR2 SVGAGI come from the germline V gene. This CDR3 has 15 residues. V shed 0 bases and J shed 0 bases, with 5 bases lying between them. In DNA form, the CDR3 reads TGTGCCAGCAGTTACTCACGATCAACTAATGAAAAACTGTTTTTT. The encoded protein is CASSYSRSTNEKLFF.

This sequence joins TRBV19 and TRBJ2-7; 8 bases match TRBD1. This CDR3 spans 16 amino acids. CDR1 is LNHDA, CDR2 SQIVND, per germline (reference sequence). V lost 4 bases to trimming and J lost 7 bases; unmatched junction nucleotides: 15. CDR3 DNA: TGTGCCAGTAGTAACTTGGACAGGGTATTACTTGGAGAGCAGTACTTC. It yields the protein CASSNLDRVLLGEQYF.

CDR3 in amino acids: CASRGELNTEAFF. CDR3 nucleotide sequence: TGTGCCAGCAGGGGCGAATTGAACACTGAAGCTTTCTTT. The chain joins TRBV2 to TRBJ1-1; D not certain. Germline V gene data show CDR1 as SNHLY and CDR2 as FYNNEI. V dropped 6 bases and J dropped 0 bases, with 8 bases sitting between them. The CDR3 loop spans 13 amino acids.

This chain uses TRBV29-1 with TRBJ1-2; maybe TRBD1 (6 bases). V lost 6 bases, J lost 0 bases, and 14 bases lay in between. Germline-derived CDR1 and CDR2 are SQVTM and ANQGSEA. This CDR3 region has 14 residues. CDR3 loop: CSVTGSRTNYGYTF. The CDR3 coding sequence is TGCAGCGTCACAGGGTCGCGGACTAACTATGGCTACACCTTC.

This sequence joins TRBV7-8 and TRBJ2-1; no firm D call. Germline CDR1 is SGHVS and CDR2 is FQNEAQ. CDR3 length: 15 amino acids. Trimming removed 5 bases from V and 3 bases from J, with 14 bases in between. The CDR3 DNA is TGTGCCAGCAGCCCGGAGTGGGCAAACTACAATGAGCAGTTCTTC. This translates into CASSPEWANYNEQFF.

This chain joins TRBV28 and TRBJ1-5; 8 bases fit TRBD1. Germline V gene lookup returns CDR1 MDHEN and CDR2 SYDVKM. The CDR3 extends over 15 amino acids. V lost 2 bases to trimming and J lost 4 bases; unmatched junction nucleotides: 4. CDR3 amino acids: CASSLRTGLNQPQHF. CDR3 sequence (DNA): TGTGCCAGCAGTTTAAGGACAGGGCTAAATCAGCCCCAGCATTTT.

To note about this clone: In the same sample, other DNA sequences code for this CDR3. The J gene is TRBJ1-5, the V gene TRBV6-5, with D tentatively TRBD1 (5 bases). Per the germline V gene, CDR1 is MNHEY and CDR2 is SVGAGI. CDR3 length equals 13 residues. Trimming stripped 6 bases from V and 4 bases from J, with 10 bases between. Here the CDR3 reads CASRGTGNQPQHF. The DNA of the CDR3 is TGTGCCAGCAGAGGGACGGGGAATCAGCCCCAGCATTTT.

This chain links TRBV7-3 with TRBJ2-1; no definite D call. This CDR3 comprises 14 residues. Germline-derived CDR1 and CDR2 are SGHTA and FQGTGA. V dropped 1 base and J dropped 4 bases, with 8 bases sitting between them. For the CDR3, the DNA is TGTGCCAGCAGCTTAAGCACTAATTACAATGAGCAGTTCTTC. The encoded protein is CASSLSTNYNEQFF. The complete variable domain, with remaining parts taken from reference TRBV7-3 and TRBJ2-1, reads GAGVSQTPSNKVTEKGKYVELRCDPISGHTALYWYRQSLGQGPEFLIYFQGTGAADDSGLPNDRFFAVRPEGSVSTLKIQRTERGDSAVYLCASSLSTNYNEQFFGPGTRLTVL.

The rearrangement links TRBV7-3 to TRBJ2-1; D uncertain. From germline, CDR1 is SGHTA and CDR2 FQGTGA. The CDR3 extends over 13 amino acids. V was shortened by 5 bases and J by 8 bases, with 13 bases between the two germline ends. CDR3 residues: CASSPSNVDEQFF. In nucleotides, the CDR3 is TGTGCCAGCAGCCCCTCTAATGTCGATGAGCAGTTCTTC.

V is TRBV5-1 and J is TRBJ1-4; D remains unclear. This CDR3 contains 15 residues. Germline loops: CDR1 SGHRS, CDR2 YFSETQ. Trimming removed 4 bases at V and 8 bases at J, with 18 bases between. The CDR3 DNA is TGCGCCAGCAGCCCCGCTTTTCCGGGAGGCGAAAAACTGTTTTTT. It specifies CASSPAFPGGEKLFF.

This clone was counted a single time. This chain joins TRBV6-1 and TRBJ1-1; no reliable D call. With 2 bases removed from V and 3 bases from J, the gap between germline ends came to 13 bases. From germline, CDR1 is MNHNS and CDR2 SASEGT. The CDR3 has 15 amino acids. The CDR3 protein is CASSEKLPAYTEAFF. The CDR3 DNA is TGTGCCAGCAGTGAAAAACTACCGGCGTACACTGAAGCTTTCTTT.

This chain connects TRBV18 to TRBJ2-1, with D uncertain. Germline V gene data show CDR1 as KGHSH and CDR2 as LQKENI. This CDR3 has 11 amino acids. V lost 2 bases, J lost 10 bases, and 6 bases lay in between. The CDR3 region is CASSPSQEQFF. The CDR3 nucleotides are TGTGCCAGCTCACCAAGCCAGGAGCAGTTCTTC.

The chain uses TRBV5-4 and TRBJ2-7; possible D gene TRBD1, 5 bases. There are 15 residues in the CDR3. CDR1 and CDR2 (germline): SGHNT, YYREEE (reference sequence). V was cut by 0 bases and J by 2 bases, with 12 bases left in between. The CDR3 DNA sequence: TGTGCCAGCAGCTTGGTTGCAGGGAACACCTACGAGCAGTACTTC. Protein product: CASSLVAGNTYEQYF.

This sequence joins TRBV28 and TRBJ1-4; unclear D gene. CDR3 length: 15 residues. The germline V gene has CDR1 MDHEN and CDR2 SYDVKM. Trimming pared 2 bases from V and 7 bases from J, leaving 14 bases between. The CDR3 is CASSLGPPEIEKLFF. The CDR3 region has the DNA TGTGCCAGCAGTTTAGGACCGCCTGAGATTGAAAAACTGTTTTTT.

As to this clone: A much larger clone lies a single base off, so this may be a read error. The same CDR3 also results from other DNA sequences found in this sample. The gene calls are TRBV28 and TRBJ2-5, with D unclear. V was cut by 3 bases and J by 4 bases, with 3 bases left in between. This CDR3 has 11 residues. Germline V gene lookup returns CDR1 MDHEN and CDR2 SYDVKM. The CDR3 coding sequence is TGTGCCAGCAGTTTGGCAGAGACCCAGTACTTC. It encodes CASSLAETQYF. Together with reference TRBV28 and TRBJ2-5, the CDR3 gives the full variable domain: DVKVTQSSRYLVKRTGEKVFLECVQDMDHENMFWYRQDPGLGLRLIYFSYDVKMKEKGDIPEGYSVSREKKERFSLILESASTNQTSMYLCASSLAETQYFGPGTRLLVL.

This chain connects TRBV5-1 to TRBJ2-5; D uncertain. The CDR3 consists of 15 residues. V dropped 1 base and J dropped 0 bases, with 10 bases sitting between them. Germline values: CDR1 SGHRS, CDR2 YFSETQ. This CDR3 is CASSLTAVYQETQYF. The CDR3, as DNA: TGCGCCAGCAGCTTGACAGCCGTGTACCAAGAGACCCAGTACTTC.

The chain is built from TRBV29-1 and TRBJ2-7; 7 bases map to TRBD2. V dropped 0 bases and J dropped 6; count of bases not matched to a gene: 8. CDR3 length: 14 residues. Germline lookup yields CDR1 SQVTM and CDR2 ANQGSEA. CDR3 amino acids: CSVEDLRETGEQYF. Written as DNA, the CDR3 is TGCAGCGTTGAAGATCTGCGGGAGACGGGCGAGCAGTACTTC.

The chain links TRBV7-2 to TRBJ1-2; D is unclear. CDR1 and CDR2 (germline): SGHTA, FQGNSA. The V end lost 2 bases, the J end lost 7 bases, and 11 bases lay between the germline ends. The CDR3 runs to 13 residues. The CDR3 reads CASSLTGLGGYTF. The CDR3 region has the DNA TGTGCCAGCAGCTTAACCGGGTTAGGTGGCTACACCTTC.

This chain joins TRBV6-1 and TRBJ1-1; D is undetermined. The length of the CDR3 is 14 residues. V was shortened by 8 bases and J by 1 base, with 14 bases between the two germline ends. In germline, CDR1 is MNHNS, CDR2 SASEGT. The CDR3 sequence: CASLGLGGNTEAFF. The DNA of the CDR3 is TGTGCCAGCCTTGGACTGGGAGGGAACACTGAAGCTTTCTTT.

The CDR3 reads CSVEMFRVRFF. In nucleotides, the CDR3 is TGCAGCGTTGAAATGTTCCGGGTGAGGTTCTTC. The chain carries TRBV29-1 and TRBJ2-1; D is ambiguous. The CDR3 runs 11 residues. Trimming stripped 2 bases from V and 15 bases from J, with 14 bases between. Per germline, CDR1 SQVTM and CDR2 ANQGSEA.